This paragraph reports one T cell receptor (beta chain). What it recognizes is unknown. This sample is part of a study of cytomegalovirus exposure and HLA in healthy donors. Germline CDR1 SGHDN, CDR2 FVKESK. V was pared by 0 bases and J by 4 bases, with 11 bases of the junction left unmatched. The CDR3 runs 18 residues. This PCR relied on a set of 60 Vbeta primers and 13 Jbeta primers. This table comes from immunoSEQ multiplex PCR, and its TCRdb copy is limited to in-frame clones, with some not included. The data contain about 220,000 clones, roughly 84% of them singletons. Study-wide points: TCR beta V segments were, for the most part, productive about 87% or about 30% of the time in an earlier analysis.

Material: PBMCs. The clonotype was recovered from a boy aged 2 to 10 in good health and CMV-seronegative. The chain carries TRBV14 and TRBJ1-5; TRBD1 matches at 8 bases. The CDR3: CASSQDRRTGRSNQPQHF. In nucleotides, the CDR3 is TGTGCCAGCAGCCAAGATCGGCGGACAGGGAGGAGTAATCAGCCCCAGCATTTT. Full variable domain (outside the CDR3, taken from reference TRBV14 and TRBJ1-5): EAGVTQFPSHSVIEKGQTVTLRCDPISGHDNLYWYRRVMGKEIKFLLHFVKESKQDESGMPNNRFLAERTGGTYSTLKVQPAELEDSGVYFCASSQDRRTGRSNQPQHFGDGTRLSIL.